This T cell receptor beta chain was profiled in a study of T cells in Graves' hyperthyroidism and ophthalmopathy. Study-wide findings and caveats: Peripheral blood also featured most of the thyroid clonotypes expanded above 0.001.

Stability of Graves' hyperthyroidism was defined as absent ophthalmopathy progression within 18 months. Uncontrolled infection, other autoimmune disease, pregnancy or lactation barred patients from enrollment. Diagnosis relied on clinical symptoms, serum thyroxine and TRAb, thyroid ultrasound and orbital computed tomography. The TCR beta CDR3 regions underwent amplification using RNA transcripts as the source. The TCR CDR3 first-round RT-PCR relied on the HTBI primer set. TCRdb re-derived calls from the multiplex PCR reads in MiXCR, one entry per CDR3 protein. The sample lists around 600,000 distinct CDR3 sequences, about 15% occurring once. With regard to this clonotype: Antigen: not known.

This CDR3 contains 14 residues. V gave up 0 bases and J gave up 11 bases, with 16 bases separating them. The V gene's germline CDR1 is MNHEY and CDR2 SVGEGT. The clonotype comes from a woman aged 25-40 years with Graves' hyperthyroidism. V is TRBV6-2 or TRBV6-3 and J is TRBJ1-1; D is ambiguous. Specimen: blood. Here the CDR3 reads CASSYSPGRRMAFF. For the CDR3, the DNA is TGTGCCAGCAGTTACTCCCCGGGCCGACGGATGGCTTTCTTT.